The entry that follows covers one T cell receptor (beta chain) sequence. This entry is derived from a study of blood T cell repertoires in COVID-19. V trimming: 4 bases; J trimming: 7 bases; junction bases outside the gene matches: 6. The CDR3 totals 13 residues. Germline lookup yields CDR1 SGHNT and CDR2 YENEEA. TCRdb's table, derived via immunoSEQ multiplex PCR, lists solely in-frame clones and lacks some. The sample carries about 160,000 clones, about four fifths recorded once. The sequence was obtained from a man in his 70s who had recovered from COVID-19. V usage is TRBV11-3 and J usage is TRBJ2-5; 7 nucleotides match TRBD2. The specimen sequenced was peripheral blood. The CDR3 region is CASSSRPGGTQYF. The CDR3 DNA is TGTGCCAGCAGCTCCCGCCCGGGGGGGACCCAGTACTTC.